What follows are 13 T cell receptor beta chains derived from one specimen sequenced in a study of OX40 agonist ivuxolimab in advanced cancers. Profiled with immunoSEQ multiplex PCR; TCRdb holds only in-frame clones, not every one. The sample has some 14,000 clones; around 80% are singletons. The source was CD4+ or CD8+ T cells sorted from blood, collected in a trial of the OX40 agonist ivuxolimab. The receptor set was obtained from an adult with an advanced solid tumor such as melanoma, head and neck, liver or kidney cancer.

CDR3 sequence (DNA): TGTGCCAGCAGTTTCGCTAGCGGGAACGGCGGGGAGCTGTTTTTT. Amino acids: CASSFASGNGGELFF. V gene TRBV6-5 combines with J gene TRBJ2-2; 9 nucleotides align to TRBD2. The V gene's germline CDR1 is MNHEY and CDR2 SVGAGI. The CDR3 runs 15 residues. J gave up 7 bases and V 4 bases, and 7 bases lay outside the gene matches.

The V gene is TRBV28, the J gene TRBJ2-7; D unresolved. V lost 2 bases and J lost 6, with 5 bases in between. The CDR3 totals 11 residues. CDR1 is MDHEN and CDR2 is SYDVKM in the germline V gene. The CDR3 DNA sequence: TGTGCCAGCAGTTTAGGGCGCGAGCAGTACTTC. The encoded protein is CASSLGREQYF.

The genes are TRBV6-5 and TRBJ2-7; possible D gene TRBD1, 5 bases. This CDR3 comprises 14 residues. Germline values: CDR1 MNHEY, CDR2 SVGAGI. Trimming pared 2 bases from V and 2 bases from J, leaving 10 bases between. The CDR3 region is CASSYERQTYEQYF. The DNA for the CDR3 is TGTGCCAGCAGTTACGAGAGACAGACCTACGAGCAGTACTTC.

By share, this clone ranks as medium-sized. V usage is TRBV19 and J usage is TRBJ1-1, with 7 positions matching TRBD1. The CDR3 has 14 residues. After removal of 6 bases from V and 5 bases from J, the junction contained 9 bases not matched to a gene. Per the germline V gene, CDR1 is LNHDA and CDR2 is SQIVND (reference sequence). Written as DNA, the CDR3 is TGTGCCAGTAGAGCCTCCAGGGGGGCGACTGAAGCTTTCTTT. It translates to CASRASRGATEAFF.

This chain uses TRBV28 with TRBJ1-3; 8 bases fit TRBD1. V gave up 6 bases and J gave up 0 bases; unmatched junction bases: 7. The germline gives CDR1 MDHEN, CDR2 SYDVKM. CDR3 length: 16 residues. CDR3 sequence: CASSPYRGDSGNTIYF. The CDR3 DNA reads TGTGCCAGCAGCCCCTACAGGGGGGACTCTGGAAACACCATATATTTT.

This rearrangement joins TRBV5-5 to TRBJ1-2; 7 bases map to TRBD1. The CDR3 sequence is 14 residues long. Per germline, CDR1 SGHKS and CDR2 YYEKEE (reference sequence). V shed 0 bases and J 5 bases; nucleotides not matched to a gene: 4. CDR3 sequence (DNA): TGTGCCAGCAGCTTGGAGGCAGGGGGGTATGGCTACACCTTC. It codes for CASSLEAGGYGYTF.

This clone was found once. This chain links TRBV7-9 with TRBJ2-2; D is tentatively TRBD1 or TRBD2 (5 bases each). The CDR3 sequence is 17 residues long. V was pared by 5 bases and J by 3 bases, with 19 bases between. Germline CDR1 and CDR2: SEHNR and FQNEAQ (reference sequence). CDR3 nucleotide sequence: TGTGCCAGCAGCGAACTGCGGCCAGGGACGGACACCGGGGAGCTGTTTTTT. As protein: CASSELRPGTDTGELFF.

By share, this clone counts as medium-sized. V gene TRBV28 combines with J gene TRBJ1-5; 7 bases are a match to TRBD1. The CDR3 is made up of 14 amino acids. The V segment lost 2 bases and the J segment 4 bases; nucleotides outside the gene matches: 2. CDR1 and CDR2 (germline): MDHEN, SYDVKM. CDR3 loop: CASSLDRANQPQHF. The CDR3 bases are TGTGCCAGCAGTTTAGACAGGGCAAATCAGCCCCAGCATTTT.

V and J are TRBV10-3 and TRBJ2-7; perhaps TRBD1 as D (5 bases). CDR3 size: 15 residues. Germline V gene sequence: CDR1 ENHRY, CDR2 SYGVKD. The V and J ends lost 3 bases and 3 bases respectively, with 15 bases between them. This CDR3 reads CAISDSADTNYEQYF. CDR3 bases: TGTGCCATCAGTGACTCCGCGGACACCAACTACGAGCAGTACTTC.

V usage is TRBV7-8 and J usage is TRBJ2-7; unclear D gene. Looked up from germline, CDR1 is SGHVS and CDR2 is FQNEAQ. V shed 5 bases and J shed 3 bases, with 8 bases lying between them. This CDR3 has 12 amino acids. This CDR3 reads CASSETDYEQYF. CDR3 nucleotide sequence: TGTGCCAGCAGCGAGACCGACTACGAGCAGTACTTC.

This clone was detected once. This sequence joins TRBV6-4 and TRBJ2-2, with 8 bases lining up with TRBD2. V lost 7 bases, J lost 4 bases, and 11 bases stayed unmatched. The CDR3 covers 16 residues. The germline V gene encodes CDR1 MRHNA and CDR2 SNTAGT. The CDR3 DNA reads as TGTGCCAGCATCTACCGGGGGGGACAAGGCACCGGGGAGCTGTTTTTT. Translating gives CASIYRGGQGTGELFF.

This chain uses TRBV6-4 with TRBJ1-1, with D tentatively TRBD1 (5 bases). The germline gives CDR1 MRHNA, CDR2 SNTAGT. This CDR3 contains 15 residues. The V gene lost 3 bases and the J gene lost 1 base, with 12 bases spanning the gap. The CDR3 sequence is CASSDTGTGNTEAFF. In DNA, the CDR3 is TGTGCCAGCAGTGATACCGGGACGGGGAACACTGAAGCTTTCTTT.

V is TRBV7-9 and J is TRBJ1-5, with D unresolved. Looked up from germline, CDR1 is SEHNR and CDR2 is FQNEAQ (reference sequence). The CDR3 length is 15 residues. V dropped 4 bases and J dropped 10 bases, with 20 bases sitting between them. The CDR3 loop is CASSSGKDPRSPQHF. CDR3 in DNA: TGTGCCAGCAGCTCAGGCAAGGACCCACGCTCTCCCCAGCATTTT.